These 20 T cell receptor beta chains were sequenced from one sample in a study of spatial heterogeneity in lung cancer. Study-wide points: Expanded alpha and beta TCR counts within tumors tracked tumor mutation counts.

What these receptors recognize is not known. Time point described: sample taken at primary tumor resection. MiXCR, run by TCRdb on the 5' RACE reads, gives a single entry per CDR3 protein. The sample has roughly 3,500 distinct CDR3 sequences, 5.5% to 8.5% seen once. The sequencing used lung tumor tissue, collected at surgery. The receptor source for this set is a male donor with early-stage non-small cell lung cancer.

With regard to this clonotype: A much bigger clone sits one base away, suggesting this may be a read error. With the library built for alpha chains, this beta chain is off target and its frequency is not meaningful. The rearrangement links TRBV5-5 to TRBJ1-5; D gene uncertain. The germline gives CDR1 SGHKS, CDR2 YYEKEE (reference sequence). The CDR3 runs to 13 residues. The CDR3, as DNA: TGTGTCAGCAGCCGTGTTTTCAGGCAGCCCCAGCATTTT. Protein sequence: CVSSRVFRQPQHF.

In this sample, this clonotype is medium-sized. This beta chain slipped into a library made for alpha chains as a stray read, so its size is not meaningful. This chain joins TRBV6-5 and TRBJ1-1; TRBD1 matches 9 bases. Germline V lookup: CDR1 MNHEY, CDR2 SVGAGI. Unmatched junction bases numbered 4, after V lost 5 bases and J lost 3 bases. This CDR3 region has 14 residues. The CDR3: CASSARTGDTEAFF. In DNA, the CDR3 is TGTGCCAGCAGTGCCCGGACAGGGGACACTGAAGCTTTCTTT.

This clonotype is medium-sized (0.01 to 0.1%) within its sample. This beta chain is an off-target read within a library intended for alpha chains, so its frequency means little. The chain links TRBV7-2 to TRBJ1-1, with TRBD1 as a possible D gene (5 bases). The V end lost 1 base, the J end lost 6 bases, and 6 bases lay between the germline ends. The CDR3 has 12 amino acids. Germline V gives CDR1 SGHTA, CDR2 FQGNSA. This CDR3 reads CASSLGGPEAFF. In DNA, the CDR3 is TGTGCCAGCAGCTTAGGGGGCCCTGAAGCTTTCTTT.

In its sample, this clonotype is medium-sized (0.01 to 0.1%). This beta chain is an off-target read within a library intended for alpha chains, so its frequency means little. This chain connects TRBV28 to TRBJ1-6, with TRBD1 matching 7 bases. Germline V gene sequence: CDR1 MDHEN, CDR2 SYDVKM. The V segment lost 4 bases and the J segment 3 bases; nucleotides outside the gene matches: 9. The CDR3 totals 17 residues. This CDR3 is CASSSPSGQLYNSPLHF. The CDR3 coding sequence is TGTGCCAGCAGTTCCCCCTCGGGACAGCTCTATAATTCACCCCTCCACTTT. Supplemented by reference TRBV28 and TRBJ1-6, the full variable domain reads DVKVTQSSRYLVKRTGEKVFLECVQDMDHENMFWYRQDPGLGLRLIYFSYDVKMKEKGDIPEGYSVSREKKERFSLILESASTNQTSMYLCASSSPSGQLYNSPLHFGNGTRLTVT.

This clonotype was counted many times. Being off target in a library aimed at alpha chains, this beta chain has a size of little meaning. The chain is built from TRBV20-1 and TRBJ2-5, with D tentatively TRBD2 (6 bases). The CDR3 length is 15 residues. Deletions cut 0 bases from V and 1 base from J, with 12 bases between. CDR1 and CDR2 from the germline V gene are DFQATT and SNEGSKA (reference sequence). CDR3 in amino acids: CSARDPGTPQETQYF. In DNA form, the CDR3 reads TGCAGTGCTAGAGACCCCGGGACTCCCCAAGAGACCCAGTACTTC.

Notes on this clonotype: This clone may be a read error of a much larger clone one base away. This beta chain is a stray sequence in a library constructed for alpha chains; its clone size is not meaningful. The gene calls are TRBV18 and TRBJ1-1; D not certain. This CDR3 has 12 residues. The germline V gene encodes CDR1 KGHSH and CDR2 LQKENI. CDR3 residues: CASSPGNSEAFF. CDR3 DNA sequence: TGTGCCAGCTCACCAGGGAACTCTGAAGCTTTCTTT.

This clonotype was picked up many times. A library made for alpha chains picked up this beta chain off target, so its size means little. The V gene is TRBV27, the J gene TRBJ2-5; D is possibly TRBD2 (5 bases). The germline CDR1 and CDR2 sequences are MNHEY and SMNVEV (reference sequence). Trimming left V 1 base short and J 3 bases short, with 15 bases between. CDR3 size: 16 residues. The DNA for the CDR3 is TGTGCCAGCAGTTTATGGGCTAGCCGGACCAAAGAGACCCAGTACTTC. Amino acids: CASSLWASRTKETQYF.

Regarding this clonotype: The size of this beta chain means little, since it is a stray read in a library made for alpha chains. CDR3 region: CASSLEQGHDEQFF. CDR3 sequence (DNA): TGTGCCAGCAGCTTAGAACAGGGGCACGATGAGCAGTTCTTC. The rearrangement uses TRBV7-3 and TRBJ2-1, with 7 bases matching TRBD1. The CDR3 contains 14 residues. Germline trimming cut 2 bases from V and 8 bases from J; bases unmatched to any gene: 6. Germline CDR1 is SGHTA and CDR2 is FQGTGA.

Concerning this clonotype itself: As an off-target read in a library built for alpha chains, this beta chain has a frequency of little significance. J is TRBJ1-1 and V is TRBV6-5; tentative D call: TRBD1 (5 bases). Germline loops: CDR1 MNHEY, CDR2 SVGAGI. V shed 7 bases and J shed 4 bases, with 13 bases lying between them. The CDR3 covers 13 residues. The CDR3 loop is CASTTPGFTEAFF. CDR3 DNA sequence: TGTGCCAGCACCACCCCAGGGTTCACTGAAGCTTTCTTT.

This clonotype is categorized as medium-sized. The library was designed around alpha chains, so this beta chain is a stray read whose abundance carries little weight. The DNA for the CDR3 is TGTGCCAGCAGACGGACAGGGACGGTTAACGGGGAGCTGTTTTTT. Translation: CASRRTGTVNGELFF. The rearrangement joins TRBV11-3 to TRBJ2-2; 8 nucleotides align to TRBD1. J lost 7 bases, V lost 6 bases, and 10 bases had no gene match. The V gene's germline CDR1 is SGHNT and CDR2 YENEEA. CDR3 size: 15 residues.

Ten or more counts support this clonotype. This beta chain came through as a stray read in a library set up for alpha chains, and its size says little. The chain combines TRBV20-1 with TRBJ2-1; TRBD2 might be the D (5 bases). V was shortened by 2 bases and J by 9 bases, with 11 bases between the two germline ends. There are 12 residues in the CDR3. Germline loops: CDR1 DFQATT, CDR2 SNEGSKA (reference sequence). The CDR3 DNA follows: TGCAGTGCTAGACTAGCAGGAGGTGAGCAGTTCTTC. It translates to CSARLAGGEQFF.

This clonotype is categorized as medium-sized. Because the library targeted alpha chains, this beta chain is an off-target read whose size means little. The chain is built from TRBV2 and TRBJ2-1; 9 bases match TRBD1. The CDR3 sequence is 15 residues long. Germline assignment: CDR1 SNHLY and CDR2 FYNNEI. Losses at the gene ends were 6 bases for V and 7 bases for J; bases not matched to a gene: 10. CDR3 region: CASRATGGGWNEQFF. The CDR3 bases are TGTGCCAGCAGGGCAACAGGGGGCGGATGGAATGAGCAGTTCTTC.

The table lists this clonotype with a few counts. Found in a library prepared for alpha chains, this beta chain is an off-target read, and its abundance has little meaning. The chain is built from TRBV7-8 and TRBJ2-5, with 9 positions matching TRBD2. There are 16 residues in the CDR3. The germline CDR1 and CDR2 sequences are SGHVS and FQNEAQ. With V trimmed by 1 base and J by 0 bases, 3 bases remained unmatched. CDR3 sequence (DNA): TGTGCCAGCAGCTTAGATATAGCGGGGGACCAAGAGACCCAGTACTTC. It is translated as CASSLDIAGDQETQYF.

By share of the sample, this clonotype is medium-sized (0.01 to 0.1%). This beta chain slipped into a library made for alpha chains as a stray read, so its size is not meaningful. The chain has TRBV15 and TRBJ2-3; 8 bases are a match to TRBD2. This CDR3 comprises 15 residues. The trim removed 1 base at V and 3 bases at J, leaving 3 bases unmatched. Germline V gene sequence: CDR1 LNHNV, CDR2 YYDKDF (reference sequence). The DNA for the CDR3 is TGTGCCACCAGCAGAGGCGGGGGGTTAACAGATACGCAGTATTTT. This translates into CATSRGGGLTDTQYF.

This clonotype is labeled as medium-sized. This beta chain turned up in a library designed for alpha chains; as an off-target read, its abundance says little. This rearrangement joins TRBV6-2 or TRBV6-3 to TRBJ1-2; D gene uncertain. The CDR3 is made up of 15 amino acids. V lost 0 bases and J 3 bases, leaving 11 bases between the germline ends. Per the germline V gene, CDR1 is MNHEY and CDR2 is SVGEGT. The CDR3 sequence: CASSYSGQSYYGYTF. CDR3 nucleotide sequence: TGTGCCAGCAGTTACTCCGGGCAATCTTACTATGGCTACACCTTC.

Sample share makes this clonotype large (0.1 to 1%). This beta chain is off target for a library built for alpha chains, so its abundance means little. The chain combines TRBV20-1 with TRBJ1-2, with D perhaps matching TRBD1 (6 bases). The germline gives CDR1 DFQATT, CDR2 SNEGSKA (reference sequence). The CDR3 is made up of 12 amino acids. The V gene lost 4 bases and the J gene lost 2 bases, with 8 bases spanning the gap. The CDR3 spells CSATDRNYGYTF. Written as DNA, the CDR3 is TGCAGTGCTACAGACAGGAACTATGGCTACACCTTC.

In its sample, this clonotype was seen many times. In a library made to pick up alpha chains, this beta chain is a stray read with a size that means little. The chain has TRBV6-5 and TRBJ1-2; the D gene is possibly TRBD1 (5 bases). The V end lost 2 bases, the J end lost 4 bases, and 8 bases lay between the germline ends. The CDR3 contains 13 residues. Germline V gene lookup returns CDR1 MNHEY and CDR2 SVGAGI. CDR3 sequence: CASSYDSSYGYTF. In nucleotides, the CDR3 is TGTGCCAGCAGTTACGACAGTTCCTATGGCTACACCTTC.

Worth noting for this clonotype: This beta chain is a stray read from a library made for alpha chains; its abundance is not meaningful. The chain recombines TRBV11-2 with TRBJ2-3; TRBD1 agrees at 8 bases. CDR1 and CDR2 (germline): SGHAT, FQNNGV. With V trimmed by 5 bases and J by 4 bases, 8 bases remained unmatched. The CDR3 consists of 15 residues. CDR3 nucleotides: TGTGCCAGCAGCCGATCGACAGGGGTCGCAGATACGCAGTATTTT. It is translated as CASSRSTGVADTQYF.

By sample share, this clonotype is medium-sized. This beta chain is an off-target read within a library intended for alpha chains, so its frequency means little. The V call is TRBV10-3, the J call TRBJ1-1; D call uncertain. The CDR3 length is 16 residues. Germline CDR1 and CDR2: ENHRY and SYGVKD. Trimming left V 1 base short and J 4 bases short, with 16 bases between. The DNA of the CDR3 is TGTGCCATCAGTGAGTTGGGGTCAGGTGGGCCCACTGAAGCTTTCTTT. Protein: CAISELGSGGPTEAFF.

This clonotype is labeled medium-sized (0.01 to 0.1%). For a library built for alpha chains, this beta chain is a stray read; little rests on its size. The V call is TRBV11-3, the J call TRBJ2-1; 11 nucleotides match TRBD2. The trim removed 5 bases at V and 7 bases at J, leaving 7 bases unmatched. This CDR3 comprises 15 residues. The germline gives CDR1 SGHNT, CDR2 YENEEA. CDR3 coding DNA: TGTGCCAGCAGCGGAATAGCGGGAGGGCTGAATGAGCAGTTCTTC. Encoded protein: CASSGIAGGLNEQFF.